A selection of T cell receptor beta chains follows, all from one sample in a study of T cells in localized non-small cell lung cancer. The assay was immunoSEQ multiplex PCR, and TCRdb's table has in-frame clones only and misses some. The sample gives more than 25,000 clones, about nine tenths of which show up once; around 10% is in the top ten. This material consisted of peripheral blood, taken before any cancer treatment. The receptor set was obtained from a woman aged 40-69 years with stage I lung adenocarcinoma. Each CDR3 is given without its conserved first and last residue. Not all rows give a size; the values are once, few, many and, for expanded clones, a class.

clone size: NA
J gene: TRBJ2-2
V gene: TRBV28
CDR3 protein: ATQIEQGANGELF

clone size: NA
J gene: TRBJ2-3
V gene: TRBV19
CDR3 protein: ASSGTSGRTDTQY

clone size: NA
J gene: TRBJ2-7
V gene: TRBV5-1
CDR3 protein: ASSLVGGQSTYEQY

clone size: NA
J gene: TRBJ2-5
V gene: TRBV7-2
CDR3 protein: ASSLALGDETQY

clone size: NA
J gene: TRBJ2-7
V gene: TRBV10-3
CDR3 protein: AISDEGGNEQY

clone size: NA
J gene: TRBJ2-4
V gene: TRBV4-2
CDR3 protein: ASSQDRGEGYIQY

clone size: once
J gene: TRBJ1-4
V gene: TRBV7-9
CDR3 protein: ASSLVGSGNEKLF

clone size: NA
J gene: TRBJ2-7
V gene: TRBV28
CDR3 protein: ASRPLGLADSYEQY

clone size: NA
J gene: TRBJ2-7
V gene: TRBV7-5
CDR3 protein: VRSLTPSRISYEQY

clone size: NA
J gene: TRBJ2-5
V gene: TRBV7-2
CDR3 protein: ASSSQGVSETQY

clone size: NA
J gene: TRBJ2-2
V gene: TRBV11-3
CDR3 protein: ASSSPGTGELF

clone size: NA
J gene: TRBJ1-2
V gene: TRBV28
CDR3 protein: ASSVNWGYT